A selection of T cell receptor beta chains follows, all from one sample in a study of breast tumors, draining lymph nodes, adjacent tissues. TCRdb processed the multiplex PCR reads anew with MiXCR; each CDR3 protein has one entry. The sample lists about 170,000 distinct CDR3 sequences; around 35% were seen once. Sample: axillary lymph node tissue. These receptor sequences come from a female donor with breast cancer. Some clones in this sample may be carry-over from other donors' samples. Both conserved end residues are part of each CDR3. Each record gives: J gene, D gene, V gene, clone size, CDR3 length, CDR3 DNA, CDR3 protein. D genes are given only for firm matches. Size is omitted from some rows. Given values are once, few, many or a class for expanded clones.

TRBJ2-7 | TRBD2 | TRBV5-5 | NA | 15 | TGTGCCAGCAGCTTAGCGCTAGCGGGGGTTTACGAGCAGTACTTC | CASSLALAGVYEQYF
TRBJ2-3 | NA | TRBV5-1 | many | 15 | TGCGCCAGCAGCTTGACGACTAGTAGCACAGATACGCAGTATTTT | CASSLTTSSTDTQYF
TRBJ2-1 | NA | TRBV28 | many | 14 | TGTGCCAGCAGGGGGGTGGGATCCTACAATGAGCAGTTCTTC | CASRGVGSYNEQFF
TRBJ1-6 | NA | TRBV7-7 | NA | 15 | TGTGCTAGTCCGGTTGAGCAGCCTAATAATTCACCCCTCCACTTT | CASPVEQPNNSPLHF
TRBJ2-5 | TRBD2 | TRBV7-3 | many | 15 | TGTGCCAGCAGCTTAGCGGGGGGCTCACAAGAGACCCAGTACTTC | CASSLAGGSQETQYF
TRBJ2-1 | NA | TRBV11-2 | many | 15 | TGTGCCAGCAGCTCAGTCAGGGGATCCTACAATGAGCAGTTCTTC | CASSSVRGSYNEQFF
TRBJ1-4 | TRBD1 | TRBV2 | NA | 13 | TGTGCCAGCAGCGGGACAGGGGATGAAAAACTGTTTTTT | CASSGTGDEKLFF
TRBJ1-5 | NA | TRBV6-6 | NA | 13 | TGTGCCAGCAGGCGTCGCGGGGGGCAGCCCCAGCATTTT | CASRRRGGQPQHF
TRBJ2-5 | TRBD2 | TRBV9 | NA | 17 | TGTGCCAGCAGCGCTCCAATAGCGGGGCTTAGCAAAGAGACCCAGTACTTC | CASSAPIAGLSKETQYF
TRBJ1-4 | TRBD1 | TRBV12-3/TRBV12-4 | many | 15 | TGTGCCAGCAGTTTACAGGGGGCAGTCGGTGAAAAACTGTTTTTT | CASSLQGAVGEKLFF
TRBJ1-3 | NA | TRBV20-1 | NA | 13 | TGCAGTGCTTCGGGCCGCTCTGGAAACACCATATATTTT | CSASGRSGNTIYF
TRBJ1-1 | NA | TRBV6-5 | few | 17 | TGTGCCAGCAGTTACTCGGTGACAGCCCGGCTTGTTGGTGAAGCTTTCTTT | CASSYSVTARLVGEAFF
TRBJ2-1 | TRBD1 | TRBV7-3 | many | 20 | TGTGCCAGCAGCTTAAAACTCTCGGACAGGGCCTTCGGGACCTACAATGAGCAGTTCTTC | CASSLKLSDRAFGTYNEQFF
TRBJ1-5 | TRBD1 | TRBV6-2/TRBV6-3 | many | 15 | TGTGCCAGCAGCCTGACAGGGAGTAGCAATCAGCCCCAGCATTTT | CASSLTGSSNQPQHF
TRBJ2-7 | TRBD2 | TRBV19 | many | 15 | TGTGCCAATAGTATGGTTAGCGGGTCTACCTACGAGCAGTACTTC | CANSMVSGSTYEQYF
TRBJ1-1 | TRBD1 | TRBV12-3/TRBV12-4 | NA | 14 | TGTGCCAGCAGTTCGACAGGGGGGTTTTCTGAAGCTTTCTTT | CASSSTGGFSEAFF
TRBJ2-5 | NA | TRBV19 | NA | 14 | TGTGCCAGCGGCAGGGGGGCGGGCGAGGAGACCCAGTACTTC | CASGRGAGEETQYF
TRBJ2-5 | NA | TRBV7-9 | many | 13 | TGTGCCAGCAGCCTCTCAGGGATTGAGACCCAGTACTTC | CASSLSGIETQYF
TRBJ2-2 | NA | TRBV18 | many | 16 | TGTGCCAGCTCACCACCTGAGACAATAAACACCGGGGAGCTGTTTTTT | CASSPPETINTGELFF
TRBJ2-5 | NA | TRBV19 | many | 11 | TGTGCCACCCAAAGCGGGGAGACCCAGTACTTC | CATQSGETQYF
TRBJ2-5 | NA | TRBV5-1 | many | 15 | TGCGCCAGCAGCTTACCGGACCCCCGCAAAGAGACCCAGTACTTC | CASSLPDPRKETQYF
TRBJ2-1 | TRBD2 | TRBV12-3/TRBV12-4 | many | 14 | TGTGCCAGCAGCCGACTAGCGGGCTACAATGAGCAGTTCTTC | CASSRLAGYNEQFF
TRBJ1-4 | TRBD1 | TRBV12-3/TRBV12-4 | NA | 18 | TGTGCCAGCAGTTTCGATAGGACAACAGGGGCAACTAATGAAAAACTGCTTTTT | CASSFDRTTGATNEKLLF
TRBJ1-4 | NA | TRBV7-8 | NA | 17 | TGTGCCAGCAGCTTAGCTCTAGCGGGAGGGCCTAATGAAAAACTGTTTTTT | CASSLALAGGPNEKLFF
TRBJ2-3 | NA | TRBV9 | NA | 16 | TGTGCCAGCAGCGTAGGGGGGGCCCCCACCGTGGATACGCAGTATTTT | CASSVGGAPTVDTQYF
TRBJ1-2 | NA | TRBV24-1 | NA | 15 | TGTGCCACCAGTGATTTGCGATGGGACGGCTATGGCTACACCTTC | CATSDLRWDGYGYTF
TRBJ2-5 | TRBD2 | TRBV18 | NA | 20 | TGTGCCAGCTCACCACCTTCTAGCGGGACTAGCATTCGAGAGCAAGAGACCCAGTACTTC | CASSPPSSGTSIREQETQYF
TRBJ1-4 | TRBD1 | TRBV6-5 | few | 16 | TGTGCCAGCAGTTACTCTACCTCAGACAGGGGCGAAAAACTGTTTTTT | CASSYSTSDRGEKLFF
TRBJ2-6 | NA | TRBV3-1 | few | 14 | TGTGCCAGCAGCCCCGACCCTGGGGCCAACGTCCTGACTTTT | CASSPDPGANVLTF
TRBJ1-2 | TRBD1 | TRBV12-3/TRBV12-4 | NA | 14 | TGTGCCAGCAGTCTCTGGACAGGGGGATATGGCTACACCTTC | CASSLWTGGYGYTF
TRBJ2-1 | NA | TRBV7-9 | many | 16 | TGTGCCAGCAGCTTGGGGCTAGCCCAACCTCGGGATGAGCAGTTCTTC | CASSLGLAQPRDEQFF
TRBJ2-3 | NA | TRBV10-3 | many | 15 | TGTGCCATCAGTGTAGGGGGGGGGGGTTCAGATACGCAGTATTTT | CAISVGGGGSDTQYF
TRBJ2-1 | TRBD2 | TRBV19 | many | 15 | TGTGCCAGTAGTATACTGGGAGGGATGAACAATGAGCAGTTCTTC | CASSILGGMNNEQFF
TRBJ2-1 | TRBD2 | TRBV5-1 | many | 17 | TGCGCCAGCAGCTCGAGCTCCGGGACTAGCGTTCACAATGAGCAGTTCTTC | CASSSSSGTSVHNEQFF
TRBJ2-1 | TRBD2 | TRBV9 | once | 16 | TGTGCCAGCAGCGTAGCGGGGGGGCCCCTTTACAATGAGCAGTTCTTC | CASSVAGGPLYNEQFF
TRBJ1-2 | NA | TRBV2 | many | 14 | TGTGCCAGCAGTGATAGAGGGGTGGGCTATGGCTACACCTTC | CASSDRGVGYGYTF
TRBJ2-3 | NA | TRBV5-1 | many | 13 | TGCGCCAGCAGCTCCACCCTTGGGGATACGCAGTATTTT | CASSSTLGDTQYF
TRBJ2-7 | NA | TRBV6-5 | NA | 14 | TGTGCCAGCAGTCATGGTTCAGGTTCCGGCGAGCAGTACTTC | CASSHGSGSGEQYF
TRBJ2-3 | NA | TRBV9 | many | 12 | TGTGCCAGCAGCGGGAGCACAGATACGCAGTATTTT | CASSGSTDTQYF
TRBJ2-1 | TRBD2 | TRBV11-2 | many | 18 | TGTGCCAGCAGCTTAGGTCGGACTAGCGGGTCCAAAGGGAATGAGCAGTTCTTC | CASSLGRTSGSKGNEQFF
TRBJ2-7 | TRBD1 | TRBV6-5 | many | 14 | TGTGCCAGCAGTACCCGGACAGGGGGGGACGAGCAGTACTTC | CASSTRTGGDEQYF
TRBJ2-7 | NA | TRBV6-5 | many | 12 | TGTGCCAGCAGAGGGGGGGCGACCGAGCAGTACTTC | CASRGGATEQYF